This is a list of T cell receptor beta chains from one sample in a study of shared clonotypes between healthy human individuals. The protocol was immunoSEQ multiplex PCR, while the TCRdb copy is restricted to in-frame clones and leaves out a portion. Of 400,000 to 500,000 clones detected, 76% appear once; the ten largest clones hold 13%. Sample: PBMCs. These receptors all stem from a woman aged 40 to 49 in good health. Some clones in this sample may be carry-over from other donors' samples. The CDR3 runs from the conserved cysteine through the conserved F or W. D genes are given only for firm matches. Clone size appears in some rows only: once, few, many, or a class for an expanded clone.

>TRBJ1-4|TRBV5-8|NA|NA
CASSSYQGNEKLFF
TGTGCCAGCAGCTCCTATCAGGGGAATGAAAAACTGTTTTTT
>TRBJ2-1|TRBV5-4|TRBD2|few
CASSFNVPSGYYNEQFF
TGTGCCAGCAGCTTTAACGTACCTAGCGGTTATTACAATGAGCAGTTCTTC
>TRBJ2-7|TRBV23-1|TRBD2|NA
CASSQKLAGGPSGPSYEQYF
TGCGCCAGCAGTCAAAAACTAGCGGGAGGGCCTTCGGGACCTTCCTACGAGCAGTACTTC
>TRBJ2-1|TRBV10-2|NA|NA
CASRGTQGRGYNEQFF
TGCGCCAGCAGGGGTACCCAGGGGAGGGGCTACAATGAGCAGTTCTTC
>TRBJ1-1|TRBV5-4|NA|NA
CASRAQGTMNTEAFF
TGTGCCAGCCGGGCCCAGGGGACAATGAACACTGAAGCTTTCTTT
>TRBJ2-7|TRBV18|TRBD1|NA
CASSRDSSYEQYF
TGTGCCAGCTCACGGGACAGCTCCTACGAGCAGTACTTC
>TRBJ2-3|TRBV5-1|NA|many
CASSDGSLTDTQYF
TGCGCCAGCAGCGACGGGAGCCTGACAGATACGCAGTATTTT
>TRBJ1-4|TRBV2|NA|NA
CASSDRGTTNEKLFF
TGTGCCAGCAGTGACCGGGGGACAACTAATGAAAAACTGTTTTTT
>TRBJ2-5|TRBV28|TRBD1|NA
CAISDREQETQYF
TGTGCCATCTCGGACAGGGAACAAGAGACCCAGTACTTC
>TRBJ2-3|TRBV6-5|TRBD2|NA
CASSRLADSTDTQYF
TGTGCCAGCAGTAGACTAGCGGATAGCACAGATACGCAGTATTTT
>TRBJ2-7|TRBV10-2|TRBD2|NA
CASSAAGGPDEQYF
TGCGCCAGCAGTGCAGCGGGAGGGCCCGACGAGCAGTACTTC
>TRBJ2-7|TRBV18|NA|NA
CASSPRGFSSEQYF
TGTGCCAGCTCACCTCGGGGATTCAGTAGCGAGCAGTACTTC
>TRBJ2-5|TRBV11-2|TRBD2|few
CASSLDPGGGEETQYF
TGTGCCAGCAGCTTAGATCCAGGCGGGGGGGAAGAGACCCAGTACTTC
>TRBJ2-3|TRBV5-4|NA|NA
CASGLAGNTDTQYF
TGTGCCAGCGGGCTGGCGGGGAACACAGATACGCAGTATTTT
>TRBJ1-1|TRBV2|NA|NA
CAIEEGLRTEAFF
TGTGCCATCGAGGAGGGGTTGAGAACTGAAGCTTTCTTT
>TRBJ2-2|TRBV30|NA|many
CAGITGLGGGELFF
TGTGCCGGAATTACAGGCCTGGGCGGTGGAGAGCTGTTTTTT
>TRBJ2-1|TRBV7-7|TRBD2|NA
CASSRELAGVLSSYNEQFF
TGTGCTAGCAGCCGGGAACTAGCGGGAGTACTAAGCTCCTACAATGAGCAGTTCTTC
>TRBJ2-7|TRBV19|NA|NA
CASSSSLANLVEYEQYF
TGTGCCAGTAGTTCTTCCTTGGCCAACCTGGTAGAATACGAGCAGTACTTC
>TRBJ1-4|TRBV11-2|NA|NA
CASSSAGREKLFF
TGTGCCAGCAGCTCCGCCGGGCGCGAAAAACTGTTTTTT
>TRBJ2-7|TRBV15|NA|NA
CATSSVVIWGGPTYEQYF
TGTGCCACCAGCAGCGTGGTCATATGGGGGGGCCCCACCTACGAGCAGTACTTC
>TRBJ1-1|TRBV28|NA|NA
CASRMRTEAFF
TGTGCCAGCAGAATGAGGACTGAAGCTTTCTTT
>TRBJ2-1|TRBV5-4|NA|NA
CASSSTTGPRVKQFF
TGTGCCAGCAGCTCAACTACAGGCCCGCGTGTTAAGCAGTTCTTC
>TRBJ1-5|TRBV5-6|NA|many
CASSLRGNNQPQHF
TGTGCCAGCAGCTTGAGGGGGAACAATCAGCCCCAGCATTTT
>TRBJ2-5|TRBV28|NA|few
CASRPGGQETQYF
TGTGCCAGCAGACCAGGAGGGCAAGAGACCCAGTACTTC
>TRBJ2-7|TRBV19|TRBD1|NA
CASSIRDRPYEQYF
TGTGCCAGTAGTATAAGGGACAGACCCTACGAGCAGTACTTC
>TRBJ1-1|TRBV9|NA|once
CASGDPGGNTEAFF
TGTGCCAGTGGAGACCCCGGGGGGAACACTGAAGCTTTCTTT
>TRBJ2-2|TRBV5-1|NA|once
CASSRRGVNTGELFF
TGCGCCAGCAGCCGCCGCGGGGTCAACACCGGGGAGCTGTTTTTT
>TRBJ2-1|TRBV7-8|NA|few
CASSPRRGGSSYNEQFF
TGTGCCAGCAGCCCAAGAAGGGGAGGAAGCTCCTACAATGAGCAGTTCTTC
>TRBJ2-1|TRBV29-1|TRBD2|NA
CSVVLGGSSSYNEQFF
TGCAGCGTTGTGTTGGGGGGGTCTAGCTCCTACAATGAGCAGTTCTTC
>TRBJ2-1|TRBV7-2|NA|NA
CASSFVNEQFF
TGTGCCAGCAGCTTTGTTAATGAGCAGTTCTTC
>TRBJ2-2|TRBV7-3|NA|NA
CASSGKNTGELFF
TGTGCCAGCAGCGGGAAGAACACCGGGGAGCTGTTTTTT
>TRBJ2-7|TRBV6-4|NA|NA
CASSRDRTSYEQYF
TGTGCCAGCAGTAGGGACCGGACCTCCTACGAGCAGTACTTC
>TRBJ2-5|TRBV5-1|NA|NA
CASSLGGPPETQYF
TGCGCCAGCAGCCTTGGGGGCCCTCCAGAGACCCAGTACTTC
>TRBJ2-7|TRBV10-3|TRBD2|NA
CAIAGGPQEQYF
TGTGCCATCGCGGGAGGGCCACAGGAGCAGTACTTC
>TRBJ2-3|TRBV4-1|TRBD1|few
CASSQRTGITDTQYF
TGCGCCAGCAGCCAACGGACAGGGATCACAGATACGCAGTATTTT
>TRBJ2-7|TRBV7-9|NA|once
CASTGEGGEQYF
TGTGCCAGCACCGGAGAGGGAGGCGAGCAGTACTTC
>TRBJ2-3|TRBV28|TRBD2|NA
CASSTLAGDSTDTQYF
TGTGCCAGCAGTACACTAGCGGGAGATAGCACAGATACGCAGTATTTT
>TRBJ2-2|TRBV7-3|TRBD2|NA
CASSSRGLAGDTGELFF
TGTGCCAGCAGCTCCCGGGGACTAGCGGGAGACACCGGGGAGCTGTTTTTT
>TRBJ2-1|TRBV10-1|TRBD2|NA
CASSAILAGDKAEQFF
TGCGCCAGCAGTGCCATACTAGCGGGAGATAAGGCTGAGCAGTTCTTC
>TRBJ2-2|TRBV11-3|NA|NA
CASSLSTVLDTGELFF
TGTGCCAGCAGCTTATCGACAGTTTTGGACACCGGGGAGCTGTTTTTT
>TRBJ1-3|TRBV5-6|NA|few
CASTGRSSGNTIYF
TGTGCCAGCACTGGACGGAGCTCTGGAAACACCATATATTTT
>TRBJ2-7|TRBV5-6|TRBD2|NA
CASSRLAGGQTYEQYF
TGTGCCAGCAGCCGACTAGCGGGAGGCCAAACCTACGAGCAGTACTTC
>TRBJ2-5|TRBV30|NA|NA
CAYKADQETQYF
TGTGCCTACAAAGCGGACCAAGAGACCCAGTACTTC
>TRBJ2-3|TRBV10-3|TRBD2|NA
CAISGTSGRVDTQYF
TGTGCCATCAGTGGGACTAGCGGGAGAGTCGATACGCAGTATTTT
>TRBJ2-3|TRBV7-2|TRBD2|NA
CASSSRLAASTDTQYF
TGTGCCAGCAGCTCGAGACTAGCGGCCAGCACAGATACGCAGTATTTT
>TRBJ1-5|TRBV2|NA|NA
CASRAFSNQPQHF
TGTGCCAGCAGGGCATTTAGCAATCAGCCCCAGCATTTT